The 11 T cell receptor delta chains below were found in one sample sequenced in a study of gamma-delta chains in newborns, infants, children. TCRdb used CATT to re-call clones from the reads. The sample has fewer than 14,000 delta-chain clones, approximately 3.5% seen once. Sequencing was carried out using blood. The receptors stem from a child who was a newborn, infant or young child, either healthy, febrile or measles-vaccinated (not recorded which).

This clone is medium-sized in the sample. The rearrangement uses TRDV1 and TRDJ1; D possibly corresponds to TRDD3 (5 bases). Per the germline V gene, CDR1 is TSWWSYY and CDR2 is QGS. V gave up 1 base and J gave up 1 base, with 16 bases separating them. The CDR3 contains 17 residues. This chain's CDR3 is CALGEPFFPGATDKLIF. The CDR3 bases are TGTGCTCTTGGGGAACCATTTTTTCCGGGGGCCACCGATAAACTCATCTTT.

In this sample, this clone turned up a few times. The V and J genes are TRDV2 and TRDJ1; 7 bases are a match to TRDD3. Trimming cost V 3 bases and J 1 base; bases outside gene matches: 22. From germline, CDR1 is GEAIGNYY and CDR2 EKD. The CDR3 is 20 residues long. In DNA form, the CDR3 reads TGTGCCTGTGACCCTATACTGGGGATAACCCCGAAGGCCTTCACCGATAAACTCATCTTT. Translating it yields CACDPILGITPKAFTDKLIF.

The genes are TRDV3 and TRDJ1, with TRDD3 matching over 9 bases. This CDR3 region has 13 residues. V was clipped by 2 bases and J by 11 bases; unmatched bases: 12. Looked up from germline, CDR1 is TVYSNPD and CDR2 is GDNSRS (reference sequence). The CDR3 sequence is CAFEGRGYAWLIF. Written as DNA, the CDR3 is TGTGCCTTTGAAGGGAGGGGATACGCGTGGCTCATCTTT.

Although no V gene was called, TRDJ1 is the J gene; the DNA was not compared with TRDD3, the D call given in the table. CDR3 length equals 24 residues. CDR3 DNA sequence: TGTGCTCTTGGGGAATCCGCGATAGTACTGGGGGATACCCGGTTCCGATTGTACACCGATAAACTCATCTTT. Translation gives CALGESAIVLGDTRFRLYTDKLIF.

The chain uses TRDV1 and TRDJ1, with 9 bases fitting TRDD3. The V gene end was trimmed by 2 bases and the J gene end by 3 bases; junction bases not matched to a gene: 16. Germline values: CDR1 TSWWSYY, CDR2 QGS. The CDR3 spans 19 residues. CDR3 nucleotide sequence: TGTGCTCTTGGGGAAGATGTTCCTTGTAGGGGATACGGTCCCGATAAACTCATCTTT. As protein: CALGEDVPCRGYGPDKLIF.

This clone has more than one count but fewer than ten. The chain combines TRDV2 with TRDJ3; 10 bases are a match to TRDD3. The germline CDR1 and CDR2 sequences are GEAIGNYY and EKD. The CDR3 consists of 20 residues. V gave up 3 bases and J gave up 0 bases; unmatched junction bases: 10. The CDR3 DNA follows: TGTGCCTGTGACTCCGTACTGGGGGATCCGAGCTCCTGGGACACCCGACAGATGTTTTTC. This codes for CACDSVLGDPSSWDTRQMFF.

This clone has just a few counts. V usage is TRDV1 and J usage is TRDJ2; D ambiguous. Trimming cost V 9 bases and J 4 bases, with 9 bases left between them. The CDR3 runs 12 residues. Germline loops: CDR1 TSWWSYY, CDR2 QGS. The CDR3 DNA is TGTGCTCTGGACAGGGGGACAGCACAACTCTTCTTT. Translated, it gives CALDRGTAQLFF.

This rearrangement joins TRDV1 to TRDJ1; a possible D gene is TRDD3 (5 bases). The germline gives CDR1 TSWWSYY, CDR2 QGS. Trimming shortened V by 7 bases and J by 11 bases, and 17 bases separated the two germline ends. The CDR3 consists of 12 residues. The CDR3 protein is CALATSPLGLIF. The CDR3 nucleotides are TGTGCTCTTGCCACCTCTCCTTTGGGGCTCATCTTT.

The table lists this clone with a few counts. The V gene is TRDV1, the J gene TRDJ1, with 12 bases lining up with TRDD3. CDR3 length: 18 amino acids. CDR1 is TSWWSYY and CDR2 is QGS in the germline V gene. V lost 5 bases to trimming and J lost 4 bases; unmatched junction nucleotides: 14. The chain's CDR3 is CALGISRPLGDTVDKLIF. DNA for the CDR3: TGTGCTCTTGGGATTTCAAGACCACTGGGGGATACTGTCGATAAACTCATCTTT.

This clone was detected a few times. This may be a read error: a much more frequent sequence differs by one nucleotide. The identical CDR3 is also encoded by other nucleotide sequences in the sample. CDR3 in DNA: TGTGCCTGTGACCCTACTGGGGGCCACAGCTCCTGGGACACCCGACAGATGTTTTTC. Translating gives CACDPTGGHSSWDTRQMFF. The chain is built from TRDV2 and TRDJ3; 8 bases are a match to TRDD3. CDR3 length equals 19 residues. V gave up 3 bases and J gave up 0 bases; unmatched junction bases: 9. Germline values: CDR1 GEAIGNYY, CDR2 EKD.

This clone was seen only a few times. One end of the junction fails to match germline, which may point to a read error. The J gene is TRDJ3, the V gene TRDV1; the match to TRDD3 covers 7 bases. The CDR3 is 18 residues long. Germline V lookup: CDR1 TSWWSYY, CDR2 QGS. The CDR3 coding sequence is TGTGCTCTTGGGGAACAGTGGGGGAGCTCCTGGGGCACCCGACAGATGTTTTTC. Protein: CALGEQWGSSWGTRQMFF.